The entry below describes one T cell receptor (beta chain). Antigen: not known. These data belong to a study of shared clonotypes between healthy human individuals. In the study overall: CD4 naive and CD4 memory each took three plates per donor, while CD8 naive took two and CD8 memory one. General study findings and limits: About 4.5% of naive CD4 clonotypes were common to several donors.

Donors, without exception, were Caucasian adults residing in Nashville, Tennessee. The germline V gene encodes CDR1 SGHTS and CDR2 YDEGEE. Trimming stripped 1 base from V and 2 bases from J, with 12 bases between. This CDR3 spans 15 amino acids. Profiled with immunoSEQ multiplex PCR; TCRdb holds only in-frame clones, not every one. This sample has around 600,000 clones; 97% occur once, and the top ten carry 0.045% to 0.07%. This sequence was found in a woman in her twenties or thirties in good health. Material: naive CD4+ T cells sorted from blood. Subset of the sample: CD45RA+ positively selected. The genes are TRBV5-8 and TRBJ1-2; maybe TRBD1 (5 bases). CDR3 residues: CASSLMRGANYGYTF. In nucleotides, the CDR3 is TGTGCCAGCAGCTTGATGAGGGGCGCGAACTATGGCTACACCTTC.